The 24 T cell receptor beta chains presented below share a single source sample, sequenced in a study of OX40 agonist ivuxolimab in advanced cancers. Assay: immunoSEQ multiplex PCR; the TCRdb copy retains only in-frame clones and omits some. Among 50,000 to 65,000 clones listed, nearly 95% were seen once. This material consisted of CD4+ or CD8+ T cells sorted from blood, taken in a trial of the OX40 agonist ivuxolimab. The receptor source for this set is an adult with an advanced solid tumor such as melanoma, head and neck, liver or kidney cancer.

V is TRBV5-6 and J is TRBJ2-7; D uncertain. The CDR3 extends over 12 amino acids. Trimming took off 0 bases at V and 2 bases at J, with 3 bases between the two ends. Germline lookup yields CDR1 SGHDT and CDR2 YYEEEE. The CDR3 here is CASSLGTYEQYF. In nucleotides, the CDR3 is TGTGCCAGCAGCTTGGGGACCTACGAGCAGTACTTC.

This chain links TRBV27 with TRBJ2-7; TRBD2 might be the D (6 bases). The V end lost 2 bases, the J end lost 1 base, and 12 bases lay between the germline ends. This CDR3 is built from 15 residues. CDR1 MNHEY and CDR2 SMNVEV come from the germline V gene (reference sequence). The CDR3: CASSLGGAGSYEQYF. The CDR3 bases are TGTGCCAGCAGTTTAGGCGGGGCGGGGTCCTACGAGCAGTACTTC.

The V and J genes are TRBV5-1 and TRBJ2-7, with 9 bases matching TRBD1. Germline assignment: CDR1 SGHRS and CDR2 YFSETQ. With 1 base clipped from V and 6 bases from J, the junction kept 11 bases outside the gene matches. This CDR3 has 16 amino acids. The CDR3 region is CASSLFAGTGFLEQYF. As DNA, the CDR3 is TGCGCCAGCAGCTTGTTTGCCGGGACAGGGTTCCTCGAGCAGTACTTC.

The V call is TRBV29-1, the J call TRBJ1-2; the match to TRBD1 covers 8 bases. Germline V gene lookup returns CDR1 SQVTM and CDR2 ANQGSEA. Unmatched junction bases numbered 18, after V lost 6 bases and J lost 3 bases. CDR3 size: 17 residues. The CDR3 nucleotides read TGCAGCGTCCCATATGTCCCGGGACAGGAAGGAGACTATGGCTACACCTTC. Translated: CSVPYVPGQEGDYGYTF.

The chain employs TRBV7-6 and TRBJ1-4; D is possibly TRBD1 (6 bases). The CDR3 is 15 residues long. Germline CDR1 reads SGHVS; CDR2 reads FNYEAQ. The V gene lost 1 base and the J gene lost 3 bases, with 9 bases spanning the gap. In DNA, the CDR3 is TGTGCCAGCAGCTTAGGGGGGGGCCCTAATGAAAAACTGTTTTTT. The encoded protein is CASSLGGGPNEKLFF.

This chain joins TRBV27 and TRBJ1-2, with D possibly matching TRBD1 (5 bases). Germline CDR1 is MNHEY and CDR2 is SMNVEV (reference sequence). The V gene lost 5 bases and the J gene lost 3 bases, with 19 bases spanning the gap. CDR3 length: 16 residues. DNA of the CDR3: TGTGCCAGCAGTACCCTAGGGACGGCCCCGGACTATGGCTACACCTTC. Its translation is CASSTLGTAPDYGYTF.

This chain uses TRBV7-6 with TRBJ2-6; D remains unclear. CDR1 and CDR2 (germline): SGHVS, FNYEAQ. CDR3 length: 14 residues. Trimming stripped 1 base from V and 3 bases from J, with 4 bases between. CDR3 loop: CASSLGFGANVLTF. CDR3 DNA: TGTGCCAGCAGCTTAGGTTTTGGGGCCAACGTCCTGACTTTC.

CDR3 sequence: CAISPGNQPQHF. CDR3 nucleotide sequence: TGTGCCATCAGCCCCGGAAATCAGCCCCAGCATTTT. V usage is TRBV19 and J usage is TRBJ1-5; D unresolved. The germline gives CDR1 LNHDA, CDR2 SQIVND (reference sequence). The CDR3 loop spans 12 amino acids. Trimming removed 10 bases from V and 4 bases from J, with 11 bases in between.

The V and J genes are TRBV4-3 and TRBJ2-7; D unresolved. Trimming pared 0 bases from V and 4 bases from J, leaving 4 bases between. CDR3 size: 12 residues. Per the germline V gene, CDR1 is LGHNA and CDR2 is YSLEER. CDR3 DNA: TGCGCCAGCAGCCAAGAAGGTTACGAGCAGTACTTC. Protein: CASSQEGYEQYF.

The chain combines TRBV7-9 with TRBJ2-7; 8 bases are a match to TRBD1. Trimming cost V 6 bases and J 5 bases; bases outside gene matches: 6. CDR1 and CDR2 (germline): SEHNR, FQNEAQ (reference sequence). This CDR3 is built from 13 residues. CDR3 DNA sequence: TGTGCCAGCAGTCTTGGACAGGGAGACGAGCAGTACTTC. Translating gives CASSLGQGDEQYF.

CDR3 region: CASSLILTDGEYF. CDR3 bases: TGTGCCAGCAGCTTAATCCTGACGGACGGAGAGTACTTC. V gene TRBV7-4 combines with J gene TRBJ2-7; no clear D. The V and J ends lost 2 bases and 11 bases respectively, with 16 bases between them. This CDR3 spans 13 amino acids. Per germline, CDR1 SGHVT and CDR2 SQSDAQ. Combining the CDR3 with reference TRBV7-4 and TRBJ2-7 gives the whole variable domain GAGVSQSPRYKVAKRGRDVALRCDSISGHVTLYWYRQTLGQGSEVLTYSQSDAQRDKSGRPSGRFSAERPERSVSTLKIQRTEQGDSAVYLCASSLILTDGEYFGPGTRLTVT.

This sequence joins TRBV21-1 and TRBJ2-3. TRBV21-1 is termed a pseudogene. The CDR3 extends over 18 amino acids. The CDR3: CASSKGDGGGPHTDTQYF. CDR3 coding DNA: TGTGCCAGCAGCAAGGGCGATGGCGGCGGCCCCCACACAGATACGCAGTATTTT.

V usage is TRBV27 and J usage is TRBJ2-7; possible D gene TRBD1, 5 bases. The CDR3 extends over 14 amino acids. V lost 3 bases and J 3 bases, leaving 12 bases between the germline ends. CDR1 MNHEY and CDR2 SMNVEV come from the germline V gene (reference sequence). As DNA, the CDR3 is TGTGCCAGCAGTTTTGTGGGGCTTGGCTACGAGCAGTACTTC. Translation: CASSFVGLGYEQYF.

The V and J genes are TRBV4-1 and TRBJ1-2, with a possible D match to TRBD1 (5 bases). This CDR3 has 13 amino acids. The germline V gene has CDR1 MGHRA and CDR2 YSYEKL. V shed 1 base and J shed 6 bases, with 9 bases lying between them. The CDR3 nucleotides are TGCGCCAGCAGCCAAGGGGGCTGGAATGGCTACACCTTC. Its translation is CASSQGGWNGYTF.

The gene calls are TRBV11-2 and TRBJ2-3; the D gene is possibly TRBD1 (5 bases). Germline values: CDR1 SGHAT, CDR2 FQNNGV. V was trimmed by 2 bases and J by 4 bases, leaving 16 bases between them. The CDR3 has 16 residues. The CDR3 spells CASSLNPQGAADTQYF. The DNA for the CDR3 is TGTGCCAGCAGCTTAAACCCGCAGGGTGCAGCAGATACGCAGTATTTT.

The chain is built from TRBV4-3 and TRBJ1-1, with TRBD1 as a possible D gene (5 bases). V dropped 3 bases and J dropped 7 bases, with 9 bases sitting between them. The CDR3 consists of 12 residues. CDR1 LGHNA and CDR2 YSLEER come from the germline V gene. CDR3 nucleotides: TGCGCCAGCAGCCACGGTCAGGGTGAAGCTTTCTTT. Protein: CASSHGQGEAFF.

The rearrangement uses TRBV7-9 and TRBJ2-1, with D possibly TRBD2 on 6 matching bases. Trimming stripped 4 bases from V and 7 bases from J, with 14 bases between. The germline V gene encodes CDR1 SEHNR and CDR2 FQNEAQ (reference sequence). CDR3 length: 14 residues. CDR3 residues: CASSSPRAGNEQFF. The DNA for the CDR3 is TGTGCCAGCAGCTCCCCCCGGGCGGGGAATGAGCAGTTCTTC.

V usage is TRBV11-3 and J usage is TRBJ2-7; D possibly corresponds to TRBD2 (6 bases). The V end was cut by 4 bases, the J end by 2 bases, with 12 bases between. The CDR3 loop spans 14 amino acids. In germline, CDR1 is SGHNT, CDR2 YENEEA. The CDR3 region has the DNA TGTGCCAGCAGCTCCTCGGACTATCCCTACGAGCAGTACTTC. As protein: CASSSSDYPYEQYF.

This clone was seen once. The CDR3 DNA follows: TGTGCCAGCAGCTTAGGCCGTGGGTTAGATACGCAGTATTTT. It is translated as CASSLGRGLDTQYF. The V call is TRBV13, the J call TRBJ2-3; D ambiguous. Germline CDR1 PRHDT, CDR2 FYEKMQ (reference sequence). V was shortened by 0 bases and J by 5 bases, with 9 bases between the two germline ends. The CDR3 runs 14 residues.

J is TRBJ2-7 and V is TRBV6-1; no reliable D call. Germline assignment: CDR1 MNHNS and CDR2 SASEGT. The V gene lost 8 bases and the J gene lost 4 bases, with 9 bases spanning the gap. The CDR3 loop spans 11 amino acids. CDR3 nucleotide sequence: TGTGCCAGCCATAATGTATACGAGCAGTACTTC. Translated, it gives CASHNVYEQYF.

Details on this clone: Other DNA sequences in the same sample also yield this CDR3. The chain employs TRBV11-2 and TRBJ1-5; no firm D call. The CDR3 length is 14 residues. Trimming removed 1 base from V and 2 bases from J, with 6 bases in between. The germline V gene has CDR1 SGHAT and CDR2 FQNNGV. CDR3 residues: CASSLGGGNQPQHF. The CDR3, as DNA: TGTGCCAGCAGCTTAGGGGGTGGCAATCAGCCCCAGCATTTT.

V is TRBV6-5 and J is TRBJ2-1; D is uncertain. The V end lost 0 bases, the J end lost 9 bases, and 12 bases lay between the germline ends. This CDR3 spans 14 amino acids. Looked up from germline, CDR1 is MNHEY and CDR2 is SVGAGI. The CDR3 protein is CASSYSPAGGEQFF. The CDR3 DNA follows: TGTGCCAGCAGTTACTCCCCCGCCGGCGGTGAGCAGTTCTTC.

This clone occurred once. This chain connects TRBV6-1 to TRBJ2-7, with D perhaps TRBD1 (5 bases). V lost 8 bases and J lost 4, with 15 bases in between. The CDR3 is made up of 13 amino acids. Germline V gene sequence: CDR1 MNHNS, CDR2 SASEGT. CDR3 protein: CASHPGQIYEQYF. The CDR3 coding sequence is TGTGCCAGCCATCCTGGACAAATATACGAGCAGTACTTC.

This chain joins TRBV7-3 and TRBJ2-1; a weak D match, TRBD1 (6 bases). The germline V gene has CDR1 SGHTA and CDR2 FQGTGA. Trimming removed 2 bases at V and 0 bases at J, with 11 bases between. The CDR3 extends over 16 amino acids. DNA of the CDR3: TGTGCCAGCAGCTTAGTTGGGGGCGACTCCTACAATGAGCAGTTCTTC. It encodes CASSLVGGDSYNEQFF.